The clone carrying this T cell receptor (beta chain) appeared a few times. The antigen is undetermined. Gene names and germline match the mouse. The CDR3 goes on 4 residues after the read ends, and that part is filled in from the germline J gene. V lost 5 bases to trimming and J lost 0 bases, with 3 bases between them. Germline V gene sequence: CDR1 NNHDY, CDR2 SYVADS. The CDR3 has 11 amino acids. TCR sequencing used cDNA made by reverse transcription of extracted RNA. Generated by immunoSEQ multiplex PCR, the TCRdb table keeps only in-frame clones and is missing some. The repertoire shows approximately 280,000 clones, none seen only once; the top ten take approximately 1.2%. Sorting of pooled cutaneous lymph node cells was based on CD4, CD8alpha, NKG2D, NKG2ACE and other markers. The sample is drawn from a study of CD8+ T cells in alopecia areata. Study at large: The graft donors were roughly 6-13-month-old C3H/HeJ mice with spontaneous alopecia, and their skin went to roughly 6-10-week-old female C3H/HeJ mice. Findings of the study overall: Sequencing of scalp samples also captures resident alphabeta T cells of normal skin. More clonal than normal scalp was lesional scalp, particularly alopecia totalis/universalis. Sharing of TCR sequences between patients (possibly for HLA-related reasons) was less clear than in mice.

The V call is TRBV13-3, the J call TRBJ2-7; D is unclear. The sequencing input was CD4+ T cells sorted from a lymph node. The TCR sequence derives from a C3H/HeJ mouse with alopecia areata. The mouse strain carries the MHC haplotype H2-k. CDR3 residues: CASRLSYEQYF. The DNA read from the CDR3 is TGTGCCAGCAGACTCTCCTAT.